The clone carrying this T cell receptor beta chain appeared many times. The library protocol tagged individual cDNA molecules with unique molecular identifiers. TCRdb ran MiXCR on the 5' RACE reads and lists one entry per CDR3 protein. The data show tens of thousands of distinct CDR3 sequences, roughly a sixth seen once. This CDR3 has 15 amino acids. Per the germline V gene, CDR1 is MNHNS and CDR2 is SASEGT. The V and J ends lost 2 bases and 0 bases, in that order; junction bases with no gene match: 4. The data are from a study of early T cells in non-severe SARS-CoV-2 infection. Turning to the study itself: The chains were unpaired, and the sequenced material was bulk RNA from unsorted whole blood.

The sequenced sample consisted of whole blood. V is TRBV6-1 and J is TRBJ2-7; 7 bases map to TRBD1. The source is an adult who was a healthcare worker with PCR-confirmed SARS-CoV-2 infection or an uninfected control (not recorded which). The CDR3 bases are TGTGCCAGCAGTGAACCGGGACAGCCCTCCTACGAGCAGTACTTC. Translating it yields CASSEPGQPSYEQYF.